The rows below give T cell receptor beta chains drawn from one sample of a study of blood T cell repertoires in COVID-19. Only in-frame clones appear in the TCRdb table, and some are missing; sequencing was by immunoSEQ multiplex PCR. The sample contains roughly 350,000 clones, roughly 90% of which appear only once. Sequencing used PBMCs or T cells enriched from blood (not recorded which). Source of these receptors: a woman in her twenties or thirties who had recovered from COVID-19. CDR3s include the opening cysteine and the closing phenylalanine or tryptophan. The D gene is left open where the match is weak. Expanded clones get a size class; other rows say once, few or many, or leave the size out.

clone size	V gene	D gene	J gene	CDR3 protein	CDR3 DNA
.	TRBV3-1/TRBV3-2	.	TRBJ1-6	CASSQDGSYNSPLHF	TGTGCCAGCAGCCAAGACGGGTCATATAATTCACCCCTCCACTTT
.	TRBV9	TRBD2	TRBJ2-3	CASSVGTSRDTQYF	TGTGCCAGCAGCGTAGGGACTAGCCGGGATACGCAGTATTTT
once	TRBV7-2	.	TRBJ2-1	CASSPGWDEQFF	TGTGCCAGCAGTCCGGGTTGGGATGAGCAGTTCTTC
once	TRBV27	TRBD1	TRBJ2-1	CASSLGTGIYNEQFF	TGTGCCAGCAGTTTAGGGACAGGTATTTACAATGAGCAGTTCTTC
.	TRBV6-2/TRBV6-3	TRBD1	TRBJ2-3	CASSHRTGGTDTQYF	TGTGCCAGCAGTCACCGAACAGGGGGCACAGATACGCAGTATTTT
.	TRBV7-2	.	TRBJ2-7	CASSLGFIAAPYEQYF	TGTGCCAGCAGCTTAGGGTTTATAGCCGCTCCGTATGAGCAGTACTTC
.	TRBV12-3/TRBV12-4	TRBD2	TRBJ2-5	CASNGGGHETQYF	TGTGCCAGCAACGGGGGGGGGCATGAGACCCAGTACTTC
.	TRBV27	.	TRBJ1-6	CASRSDSYNSPLHF	TGTGCCAGCAGATCGGACAGTTATAATTCACCCCTCCACTTT
.	TRBV20-1	.	TRBJ2-1	CSASVGASANEQFF	TGCAGTGCTAGTGTGGGGGCTAGTGCCAATGAGCAGTTCTTC
.	TRBV5-6	.	TRBJ2-7	CASSLEGSLNSGTYEQYF	TGTGCCAGCAGCTTGGAAGGATCATTGAATTCAGGGACCTACGAGCAGTACTTC
.	TRBV4-2	TRBD1	TRBJ1-2	CASSQDRDRGLYGYTF	TGTGCCAGCAGCCAAGATAGGGACAGGGGGCTTTATGGCTACACCTTC
few	TRBV4-2	.	TRBJ2-1	CASSQEHLGTFNEQFF	TGTGCCAGCAGCCAAGAGCACCTCGGGACATTCAATGAGCAGTTCTTC
.	TRBV12-3/TRBV12-4	.	TRBJ1-2	CASSFGRGGGYTF	TGTGCCAGCAGTTTCGGCAGGGGAGGGGGCTACACCTTC
.	TRBV5-6	.	TRBJ1-2	CASSSTQQGLRGYTF	TGTGCCAGCAGCTCCACACAACAGGGACTAAGGGGCTACACCTTC
.	TRBV19	TRBD1	TRBJ1-2	CASSIDLTGAYYGYTF	TGTGCCAGTAGTATAGATCTAACAGGGGCTTACTATGGCTACACCTTC
.	TRBV4-1	TRBD1	TRBJ1-5	CASSEQGAPGQPQHF	TGCGCCAGCAGCGAACAGGGGGCGCCCGGTCAGCCCCAGCATTTT
.	TRBV6-5	.	TRBJ1-3	CASQKLTGTGNTIYF	TGTGCCAGCCAGAAACTAACAGGGACTGGAAACACCATATATTTT
.	TRBV28	.	TRBJ2-3	CASSFQAADTQYF	TGTGCCAGCAGTTTTCAGGCTGCAGATACGCAGTATTTT
.	TRBV23-1	.	TRBJ2-3	CASSRGGATDTQYF	TGCGCCAGCAGTCGTGGGGGGGCCACAGATACGCAGTATTTT
.	TRBV13	TRBD1	TRBJ2-1	CASDRAYNEQFF	TGTGCCAGTGACAGGGCCTACAATGAGCAGTTCTTC
.	TRBV4-3	TRBD1	TRBJ2-1	CASSQDVSRDREFYEQFF	TGCGCCAGCAGCCAAGATGTCTCGCGAGACAGGGAGTTTTATGAGCAGTTCTTC
.	TRBV19	.	TRBJ1-1	CASSIDHRGGRTEAFF	TGTGCCAGTAGTATAGATCACCGCGGGGGGCGTACTGAAGCTTTCTTT
.	TRBV4-1	TRBD2	TRBJ2-1	CASSQSETSGIANNEQFF	TGCGCCAGCAGCCAATCCGAGACTAGCGGGATAGCCAACAATGAGCAGTTCTTC
.	TRBV19	TRBD2	TRBJ2-5	CASSSWTSGAQETQYF	TGTGCCAGTAGTTCTTGGACTAGCGGGGCACAAGAGACCCAGTACTTC
.	TRBV7-2	.	TRBJ1-6	CASRGGESYNSPLHF	TGTGCCAGCCGCGGGGGTGAGAGCTATAATTCACCCCTCCACTTT
.	TRBV5-4	TRBD1	TRBJ2-1	CASSLATGTYNEQFF	TGTGCCAGCAGCTTGGCGACAGGGACCTACAATGAGCAGTTCTTC
.	TRBV5-6	TRBD1	TRBJ2-2	CASSPGQGANTGELFF	TGTGCCAGCAGCCCGGGACAGGGGGCCAACACCGGGGAGCTGTTTTTT
once	TRBV28	.	TRBJ2-5	CASSLSEAQETQYF	TGTGCCAGCAGTTTATCAGAGGCTCAAGAGACCCAGTACTTC
.	TRBV6-5	TRBD1	TRBJ1-5	CASARGQGQPQHF	TGTGCCAGCGCCAGGGGGCAGGGGCAGCCCCAGCATTTT
.	TRBV10-2	.	TRBJ2-3	CASSEGAWSTDTQYF	TGCGCCAGCAGTGAGGGGGCTTGGAGCACAGATACGCAGTATTTT
.	TRBV6-5	.	TRBJ2-7	CASRRTPKEDEQYF	TGTGCCAGCAGACGCACACCAAAGGAGGACGAGCAGTACTTC
.	TRBV28	TRBD1	TRBJ1-2	CASSSGQGVSRGYTF	TGTGCCAGCAGTTCCGGACAGGGGGTTTCGAGAGGCTACACCTTC
.	TRBV27	.	TRBJ1-6	CASKWDGGNSPLHF	TGTGCCAGCAAGTGGGACGGAGGGAATTCACCCCTCCACTTT
.	TRBV7-2	.	TRBJ1-2	CASSLKTGAYGYTF	TGTGCCAGCAGCTTAAAAACAGGTGCCTATGGCTACACCTTC
.	TRBV7-8	.	TRBJ2-7	CASSLVGSGYEQYF	TGTGCCAGCAGCTTAGTCGGGAGCGGGTACGAGCAGTACTTC